These 10 T cell receptor beta chains originate from one sample sequenced in a study of T cells in Graves' hyperthyroidism and ophthalmopathy. Amplified TCR beta CDR3 regions derived from RNA transcripts. RT-PCR in the first round (using the HTBI primer set) targeted the TCR CDR3. A single record per CDR3 protein comes from TCRdb applying MiXCR to the multiplex PCR reads. In the table there are a few hundred thousand distinct CDR3 sequences, about half of which are singletons. The sample comprised peripheral blood or thyroid tissue (not recorded which). These receptors came from a woman between 18 and 29 years old with Graves' hyperthyroidism.

The V gene is TRBV6-2 or TRBV6-3, the J gene TRBJ1-1; D might be TRBD1 (5 bases). The CDR3 covers 14 residues. The germline V and J ends were trimmed by 6 bases and 1 base, with 12 bases remaining between them. Germline V lookup: CDR1 MNHEY, CDR2 SVGEGT. The CDR3 nucleotides are TGTGCCAGCAGAAAGGGCAGGGCGAACACTGAAGCTTTCTTT. It specifies CASRKGRANTEAFF.

This clonotype was detected many times. The chain couples TRBV7-3 to TRBJ2-5; tentatively, D is TRBD2 (5 bases). The CDR3 totals 15 residues. V was pared by 5 bases and J by 4 bases, with 17 bases between. The germline V gene encodes CDR1 SGHTA and CDR2 FQGTGA. As DNA, the CDR3 is TGTGCCAGCAGCCGGGTCCCGGGATCGGTAGAGACCCAGTACTTC. This sequence encodes CASSRVPGSVETQYF.

This clonotype came up many times. The chain couples TRBV29-1 to TRBJ2-5, with 8 positions matching TRBD1. J lost 5 bases, V lost 5 bases, and 4 bases had no gene match. The CDR3 consists of 12 residues. CDR1 and CDR2 (germline): SQVTM, ANQGSEA. The CDR3: CSVHRGEETQYF. CDR3 nucleotides: TGCAGCGTTCACAGGGGGGAGGAGACCCAGTACTTC.

This clonotype was seen more than once but under ten times. This chain uses TRBV24-1 with TRBJ2-5; D perhaps matches TRBD1 (6 bases). CDR3 length equals 16 residues. V shed 3 bases and J shed 2 bases, with 15 bases lying between them. Germline values: CDR1 KGHDR, CDR2 SFDVKD. The CDR3, as DNA: TGTGCCACCAGTGATCCCCACCCGGGACAACAAGAGACCCAGTACTTC. Protein product: CATSDPHPGQQETQYF.

J is TRBJ2-2 and V is TRBV5-6, with 10 bases lining up with TRBD2. V lost 1 base, J lost 4 bases, and 7 bases stayed unmatched. The CDR3 runs to 17 residues. The germline CDR1 and CDR2 sequences are SGHDT and YYEEEE. CDR3 loop: CASSLFGASGSTGELFF. CDR3 sequence (DNA): TGTGCCAGCAGCTTGTTTGGGGCTAGCGGGAGCACCGGGGAGCTGTTTTTT.

The V call is TRBV30, the J call TRBJ2-7; 9 nucleotides line up with TRBD1. The V and J ends lost 4 bases and 3 bases, in that order; junction bases with no gene match: 4. This CDR3 region has 13 residues. The germline V gene encodes CDR1 GTSNPN and CDR2 SVGIG (reference sequence). The CDR3 coding sequence is TGTGCCTGGAAGGACAGGGGTCTCTACGAGCAGTACTTC. Its translation: CAWKDRGLYEQYF.

This clonotype was recorded at least ten times. The V call is TRBV6-1, the J call TRBJ1-2; D might be TRBD1 (5 bases). CDR1 is MNHNS and CDR2 is SASEGT in the germline V gene. The CDR3 has 14 residues. V dropped 7 bases and J dropped 6 bases, with 18 bases sitting between them. CDR3 region: CASNTFGAGHGYTF. CDR3 nucleotide sequence: TGTGCCAGCAACACCTTCGGGGCAGGCCATGGCTACACCTTC.

This clonotype was seen many times. The J gene is TRBJ2-5, the V gene TRBV4-1; TRBD2 agrees at 12 bases. Germline V gives CDR1 MGHRA, CDR2 YSYEKL. V shed 4 bases, J shed 3 bases, and the junction held 9 bases outside the gene matches. CDR3 length: 17 residues. Here the CDR3 reads CASSLEGRTSGKETQYF. The DNA for the CDR3 is TGCGCCAGCAGCCTCGAAGGAAGGACTAGCGGGAAAGAGACCCAGTACTTC.

There are many counts of this clonotype. This chain joins TRBV2 and TRBJ2-2; 7 bases align to TRBD1. Germline assignment: CDR1 SNHLY and CDR2 FYNNEI. With V trimmed by 2 bases and J by 0 bases, 3 bases remained unmatched. CDR3 size: 16 residues. For the CDR3, the DNA is TGTGCCAGCAGTGAATTAACAGGGGCGAACACCGGGGAGCTGTTTTTT. This encodes CASSELTGANTGELFF.

This chain connects TRBV20-1 to TRBJ1-5; TRBD1 matches at 8 bases. V was clipped by 0 bases and J by 4 bases; unmatched bases: 11. CDR1 DFQATT and CDR2 SNEGSKA come from the germline V gene (reference sequence). The CDR3 extends over 17 amino acids. CDR3 sequence: CSARDTGGGGRNQPQHF. The CDR3 coding sequence is TGCAGTGCTAGAGATACAGGGGGAGGAGGGCGGAATCAGCCCCAGCATTTT.